This paragraph reports one T cell receptor beta chain. What it recognizes is unknown. Profiling relied on immunoSEQ multiplex PCR, and the TCRdb table lists in-frame clones only, not all of them. This sample has under 150,000 clones; about four fifths occur once, and the top ten carry about 5.5%. The CDR3 totals 13 residues. J was trimmed by 4 bases and V by 7 bases; bases with no gene match: 6. The germline CDR1 and CDR2 sequences are LNHNV and YYDKDF (reference sequence). The sample is drawn from a study of a mutant IDH1 vaccine in newly diagnosed glioma. Background on the study: The treated group averaged 40.4 years old and was around 60% male, about 38% female.

Time point: week 11, during vaccination. Every vaccination contained 300 ug of the mutant IDH1 20-mer peptide and was paired with topical imiquimod. The source is a man aged 40-55 years with glioma. This specimen consisted of PBMCs, obtained from a glioma patient whose treatment included an IDH1 peptide vaccine. The V gene is TRBV15, the J gene TRBJ2-5; 7 bases are shared with TRBD1. CDR3 DNA: TGTGCCACCAACAGGGGTTCTGGAGAGACCCAGTACTTC. Translation gives CATNRGSGETQYF. The full variable domain, completed using reference TRBV15 and TRBJ2-5, is DAMVIQNPRYQVTQFGKPVTLSCSQTLNHNVMYWYQQKSSQAPKLLFHYYDKDFNNEADTPDNFQSRRPNTSFCFLDIRSPGLGDTAMYLCATNRGSGETQYFGPGTRLLVL.